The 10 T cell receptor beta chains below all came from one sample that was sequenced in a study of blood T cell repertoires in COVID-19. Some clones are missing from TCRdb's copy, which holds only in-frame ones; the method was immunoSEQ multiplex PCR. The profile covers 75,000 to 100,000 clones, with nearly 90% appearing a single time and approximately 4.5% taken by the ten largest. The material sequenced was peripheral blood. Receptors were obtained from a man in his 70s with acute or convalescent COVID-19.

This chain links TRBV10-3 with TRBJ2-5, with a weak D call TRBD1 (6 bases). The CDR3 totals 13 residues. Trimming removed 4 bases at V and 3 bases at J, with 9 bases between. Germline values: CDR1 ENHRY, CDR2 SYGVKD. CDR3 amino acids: CAISGAGEETQYF. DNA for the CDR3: TGTGCCATCAGTGGGGCAGGGGAAGAGACCCAGTACTTC.

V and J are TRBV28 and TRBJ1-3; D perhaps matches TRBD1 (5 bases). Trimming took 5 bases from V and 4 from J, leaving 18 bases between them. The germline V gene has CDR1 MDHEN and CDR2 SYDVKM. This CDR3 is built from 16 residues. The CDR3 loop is CASSPQTGSQGNTIYF. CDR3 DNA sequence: TGTGCCAGCAGTCCCCAAACAGGTTCTCAAGGAAACACCATATATTTT.

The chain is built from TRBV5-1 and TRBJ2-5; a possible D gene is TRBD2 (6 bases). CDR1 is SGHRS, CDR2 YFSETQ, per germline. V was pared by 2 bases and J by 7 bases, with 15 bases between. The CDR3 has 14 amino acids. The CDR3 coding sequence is TGCGCCAGCAGCTTAGGACGGGACGGGGGGACCCAGTACTTC. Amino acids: CASSLGRDGGTQYF.

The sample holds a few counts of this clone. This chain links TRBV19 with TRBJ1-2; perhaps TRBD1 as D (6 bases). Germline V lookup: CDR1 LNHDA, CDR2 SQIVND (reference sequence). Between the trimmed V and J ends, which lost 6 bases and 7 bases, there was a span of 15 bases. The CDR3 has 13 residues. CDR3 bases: TGTGCCAGTAGCACCGGACAGCACGGTGGCTACACCTTC. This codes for CASSTGQHGGYTF. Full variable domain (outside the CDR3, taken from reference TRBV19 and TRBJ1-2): DGGITQSPKYLFRKEGQNVTLSCEQNLNHDAMYWYRQDPGQGLRLIYYSQIVNDFQKGDIAEGYSVSREKKESFPLTVTSAQKNPTAFYLCASSTGQHGGYTFGSGTRLTVV.

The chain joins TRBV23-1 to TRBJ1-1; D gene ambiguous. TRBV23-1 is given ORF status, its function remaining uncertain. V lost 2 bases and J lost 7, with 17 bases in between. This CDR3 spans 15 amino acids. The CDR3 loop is CASSQGPGRILEAFF. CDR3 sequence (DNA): TGCGCCAGCAGTCAAGGGCCTGGAAGAATCCTTGAAGCTTTCTTT.

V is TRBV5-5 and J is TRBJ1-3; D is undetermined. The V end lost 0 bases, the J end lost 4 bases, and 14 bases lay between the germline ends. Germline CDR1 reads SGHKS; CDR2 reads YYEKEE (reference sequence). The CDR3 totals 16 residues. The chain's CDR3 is CASSLAPLGGGNTIYF. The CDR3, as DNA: TGTGCCAGCAGCTTGGCCCCCTTGGGAGGGGGAAACACCATATATTTT.

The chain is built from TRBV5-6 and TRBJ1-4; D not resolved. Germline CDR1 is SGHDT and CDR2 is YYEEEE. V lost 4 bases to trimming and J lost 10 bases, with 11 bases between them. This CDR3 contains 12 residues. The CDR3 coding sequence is TGTGCCAGCAGCCTCGCAGTTGGAAAACTGTTTTTT. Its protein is CASSLAVGKLFF.

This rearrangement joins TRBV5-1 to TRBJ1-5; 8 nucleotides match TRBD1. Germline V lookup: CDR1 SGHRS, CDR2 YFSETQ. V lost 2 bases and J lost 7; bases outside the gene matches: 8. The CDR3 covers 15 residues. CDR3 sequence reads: CASSFAGGLEQPQHF. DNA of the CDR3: TGCGCCAGCAGCTTTGCAGGGGGCCTGGAGCAGCCCCAGCATTTT. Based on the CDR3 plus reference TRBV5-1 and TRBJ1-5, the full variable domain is KAGVTQTPRYLIKTRGQQVTLSCSPISGHRSVSWYQQTPGQGLQFLFEYFSETQRNKGNFPGRFSGRQFSNSRSEMNVSTLELGDSALYLCASSFAGGLEQPQHFGDGTRLSIL.

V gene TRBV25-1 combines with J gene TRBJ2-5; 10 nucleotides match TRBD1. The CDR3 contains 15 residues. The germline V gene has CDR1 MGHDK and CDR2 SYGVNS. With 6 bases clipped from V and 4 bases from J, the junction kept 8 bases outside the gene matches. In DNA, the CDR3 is TGTGCCAGCAGCCAGAGGGACAGGGGAGGAGAGACCCAGTACTTC. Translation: CASSQRDRGGETQYF.

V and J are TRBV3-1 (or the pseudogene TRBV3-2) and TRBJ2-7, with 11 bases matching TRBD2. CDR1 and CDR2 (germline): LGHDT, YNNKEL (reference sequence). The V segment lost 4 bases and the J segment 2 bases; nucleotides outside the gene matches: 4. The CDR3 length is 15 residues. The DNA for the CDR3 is TGTGCCAGCAGCCTCGGGACTAGCGGCGCCTACGAGCAGTACGTC. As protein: CASSLGTSGAYEQYV.